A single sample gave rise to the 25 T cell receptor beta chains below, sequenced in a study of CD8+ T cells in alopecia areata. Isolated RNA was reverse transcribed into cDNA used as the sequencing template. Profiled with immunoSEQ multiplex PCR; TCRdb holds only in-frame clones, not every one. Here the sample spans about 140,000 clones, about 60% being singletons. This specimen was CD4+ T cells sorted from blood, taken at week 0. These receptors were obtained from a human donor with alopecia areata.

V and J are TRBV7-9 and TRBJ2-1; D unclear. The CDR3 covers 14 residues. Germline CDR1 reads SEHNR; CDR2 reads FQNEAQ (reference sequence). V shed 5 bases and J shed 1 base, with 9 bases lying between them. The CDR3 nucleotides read TGTGCCAGCAGCCCTTCTACGTCCTACAATGAGCAGTTCTTC. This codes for CASSPSTSYNEQFF.

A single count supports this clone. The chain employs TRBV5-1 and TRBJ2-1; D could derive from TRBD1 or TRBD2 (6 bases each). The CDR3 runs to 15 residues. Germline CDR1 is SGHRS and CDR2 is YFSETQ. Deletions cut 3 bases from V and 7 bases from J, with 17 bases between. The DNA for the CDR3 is TGCGCCAGCAGCTCTCGGGGGCCTGGAGGAAATGAGCAGTTCTTC. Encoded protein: CASSSRGPGGNEQFF.

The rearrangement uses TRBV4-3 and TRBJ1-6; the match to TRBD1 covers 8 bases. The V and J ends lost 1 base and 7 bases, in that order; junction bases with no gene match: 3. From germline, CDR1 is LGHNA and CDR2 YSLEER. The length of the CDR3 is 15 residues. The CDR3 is CASSQADRENSPLHF. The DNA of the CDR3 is TGCGCCAGCAGCCAAGCGGACAGGGAGAATTCACCCCTCCACTTT.

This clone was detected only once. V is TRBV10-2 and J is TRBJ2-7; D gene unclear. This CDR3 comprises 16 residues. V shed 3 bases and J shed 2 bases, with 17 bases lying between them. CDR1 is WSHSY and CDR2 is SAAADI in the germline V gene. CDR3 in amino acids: CASSDPGRIMTYEQYF. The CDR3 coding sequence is TGCGCCAGCAGTGACCCCGGCAGAATAATGACCTACGAGCAGTACTTC.

The CDR3 reads CASSPLVNTGELFF. CDR3 DNA sequence: TGTGCCAGCAGTCCACTGGTTAACACCGGGGAGCTGTTTTTT. The rearrangement uses TRBV2 and TRBJ2-2; D is unclear. V was trimmed by 5 bases and J by 2 bases, leaving 9 bases between them. CDR1 SNHLY and CDR2 FYNNEI come from the germline V gene. CDR3 length: 14 residues.

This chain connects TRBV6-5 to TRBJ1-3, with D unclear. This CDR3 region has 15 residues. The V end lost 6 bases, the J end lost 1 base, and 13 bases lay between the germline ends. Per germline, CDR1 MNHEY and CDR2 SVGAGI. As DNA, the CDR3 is TGTGCCAGCAGCCGGACCACTGCTTCTGGAAACACCATATATTTT. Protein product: CASSRTTASGNTIYF.

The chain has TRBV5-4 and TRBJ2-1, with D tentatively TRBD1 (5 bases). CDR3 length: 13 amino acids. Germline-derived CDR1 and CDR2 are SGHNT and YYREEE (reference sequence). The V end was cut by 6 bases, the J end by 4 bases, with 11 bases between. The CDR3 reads CASNIRQYNEQFF. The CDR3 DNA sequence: TGTGCCAGCAACATAAGACAGTACAATGAGCAGTTCTTC.

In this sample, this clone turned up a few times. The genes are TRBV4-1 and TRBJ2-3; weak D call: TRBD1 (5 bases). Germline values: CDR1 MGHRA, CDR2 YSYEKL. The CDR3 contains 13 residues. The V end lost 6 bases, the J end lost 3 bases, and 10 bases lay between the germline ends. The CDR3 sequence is CASSSTGTDTQYF. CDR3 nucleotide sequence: TGCGCCAGCAGTTCTACAGGTACAGATACGCAGTATTTT.

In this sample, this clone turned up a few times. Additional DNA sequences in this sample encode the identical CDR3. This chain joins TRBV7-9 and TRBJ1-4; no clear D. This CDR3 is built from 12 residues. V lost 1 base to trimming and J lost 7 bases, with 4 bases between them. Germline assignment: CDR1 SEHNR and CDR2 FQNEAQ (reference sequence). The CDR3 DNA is TGTGCCAGCAGCTTAGTTGGTGAAAAACTGTTTTTT. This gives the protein CASSLVGEKLFF.

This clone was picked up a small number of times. For the CDR3, the DNA is TGCGCCAGCACCCATGTCTCGACGGTGAGCTTTTCCTACGAGCAGTACTTC. This gives the protein CASTHVSTVSFSYEQYF. The chain has TRBV23-1 and TRBJ2-7, with D unresolved. TRBV23-1 is an ORF, and what it does is uncertain. The V and J ends lost 7 bases and 1 base respectively, with 23 bases between them. The CDR3 extends over 17 amino acids.

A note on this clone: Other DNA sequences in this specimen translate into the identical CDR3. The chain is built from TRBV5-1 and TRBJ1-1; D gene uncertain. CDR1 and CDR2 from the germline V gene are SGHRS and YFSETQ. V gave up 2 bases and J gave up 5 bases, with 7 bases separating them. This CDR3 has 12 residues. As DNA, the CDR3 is TGCGCCAGCAGCTTCGGAGGAACTGAAGCTTTCTTT. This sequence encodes CASSFGGTEAFF.

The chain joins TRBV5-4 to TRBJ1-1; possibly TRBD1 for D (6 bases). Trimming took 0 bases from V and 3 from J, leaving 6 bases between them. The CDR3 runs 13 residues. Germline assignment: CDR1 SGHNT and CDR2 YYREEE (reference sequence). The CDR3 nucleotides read TGTGCCAGCAGCTTGGCAGGGGACACTGAAGCTTTCTTT. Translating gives CASSLAGDTEAFF.

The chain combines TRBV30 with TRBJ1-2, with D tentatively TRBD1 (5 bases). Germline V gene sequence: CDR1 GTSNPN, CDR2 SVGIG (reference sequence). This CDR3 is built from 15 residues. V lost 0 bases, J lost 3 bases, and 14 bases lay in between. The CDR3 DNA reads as TGTGCCTGGAGTGTACGTGGGAACAGGTACTATGGCTACACCTTC. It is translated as CAWSVRGNRYYGYTF.

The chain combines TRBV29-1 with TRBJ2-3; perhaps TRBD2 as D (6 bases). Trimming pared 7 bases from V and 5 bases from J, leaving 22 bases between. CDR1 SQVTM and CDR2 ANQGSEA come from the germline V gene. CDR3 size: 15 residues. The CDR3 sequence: CSASPSGGRGDTQYF. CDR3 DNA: TGCAGCGCCAGCCCCAGCGGTGGGCGGGGAGATACGCAGTATTTT.

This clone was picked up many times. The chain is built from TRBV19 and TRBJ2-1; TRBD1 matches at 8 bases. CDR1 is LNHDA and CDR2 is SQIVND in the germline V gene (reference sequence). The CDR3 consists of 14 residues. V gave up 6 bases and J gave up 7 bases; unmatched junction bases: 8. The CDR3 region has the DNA TGTGCCAGTAGCCTTCTGGACAGGGAAAATGAGCAGTTCTTC. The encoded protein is CASSLLDRENEQFF.

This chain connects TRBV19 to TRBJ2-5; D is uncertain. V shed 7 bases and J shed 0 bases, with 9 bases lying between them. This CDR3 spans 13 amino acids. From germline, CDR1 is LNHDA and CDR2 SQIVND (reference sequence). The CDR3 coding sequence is TGTGCCAGTATAGGTACAGACCAAGAGACCCAGTACTTC. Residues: CASIGTDQETQYF.

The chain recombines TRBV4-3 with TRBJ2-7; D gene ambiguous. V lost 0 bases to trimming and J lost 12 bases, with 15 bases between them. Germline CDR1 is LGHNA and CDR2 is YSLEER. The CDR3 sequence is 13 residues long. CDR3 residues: CASSQEVGAPRYF. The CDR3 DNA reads TGCGCCAGCAGCCAAGAGGTCGGAGCCCCTAGGTACTTC.

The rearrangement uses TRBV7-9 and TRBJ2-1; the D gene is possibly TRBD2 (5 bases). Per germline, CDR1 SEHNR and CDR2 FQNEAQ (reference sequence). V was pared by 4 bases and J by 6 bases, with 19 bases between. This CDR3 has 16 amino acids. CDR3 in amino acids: CASSSLGGPLFNEQFF. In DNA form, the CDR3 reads TGTGCCAGCAGCTCCTTGGGCGGGCCACTATTCAATGAGCAGTTCTTC.

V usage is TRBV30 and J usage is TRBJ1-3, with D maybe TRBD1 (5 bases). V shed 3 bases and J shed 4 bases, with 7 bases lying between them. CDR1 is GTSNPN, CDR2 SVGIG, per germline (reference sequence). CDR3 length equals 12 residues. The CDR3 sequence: CAWRWGGNTIYF. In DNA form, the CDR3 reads TGTGCCTGGAGATGGGGGGGAAACACCATATATTTT.

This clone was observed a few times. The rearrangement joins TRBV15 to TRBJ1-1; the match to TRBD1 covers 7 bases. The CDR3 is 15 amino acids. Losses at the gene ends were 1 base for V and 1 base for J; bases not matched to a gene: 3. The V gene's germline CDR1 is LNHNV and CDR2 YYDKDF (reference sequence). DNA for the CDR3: TGTGCCACCAGCAGAGCCCGGGACAGGAACACTGAAGCTTTCTTT. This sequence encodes CATSRARDRNTEAFF.

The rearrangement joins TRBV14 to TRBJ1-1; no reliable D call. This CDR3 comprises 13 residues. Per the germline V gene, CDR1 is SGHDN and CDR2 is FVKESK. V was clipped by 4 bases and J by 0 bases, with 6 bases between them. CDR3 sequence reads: CASSPYMNTEAFF. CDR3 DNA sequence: TGTGCCAGCAGCCCTTACATGAACACTGAAGCTTTCTTT. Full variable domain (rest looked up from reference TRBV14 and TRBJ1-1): EAGVTQFPSHSVIEKGQTVTLRCDPISGHDNLYWYRRVMGKEIKFLLHFVKESKQDESGMPNNRFLAERTGGTYSTLKVQPAELEDSGVYFCASSPYMNTEAFFGQGTRLTVV.

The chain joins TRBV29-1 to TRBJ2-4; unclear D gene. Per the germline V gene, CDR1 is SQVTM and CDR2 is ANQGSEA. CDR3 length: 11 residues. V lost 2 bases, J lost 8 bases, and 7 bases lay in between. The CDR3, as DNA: TGCAGCGTTGAATCCGAGTACATTCAGTACTTC. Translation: CSVESEYIQYF.

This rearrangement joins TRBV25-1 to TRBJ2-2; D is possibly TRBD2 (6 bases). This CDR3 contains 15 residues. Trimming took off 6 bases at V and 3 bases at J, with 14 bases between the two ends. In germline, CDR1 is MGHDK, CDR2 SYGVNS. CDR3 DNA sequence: TGTGCCAGCAGCTCGACTAGTGAGTACACCGGGGAGCTGTTTTTT. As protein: CASSSTSEYTGELFF.

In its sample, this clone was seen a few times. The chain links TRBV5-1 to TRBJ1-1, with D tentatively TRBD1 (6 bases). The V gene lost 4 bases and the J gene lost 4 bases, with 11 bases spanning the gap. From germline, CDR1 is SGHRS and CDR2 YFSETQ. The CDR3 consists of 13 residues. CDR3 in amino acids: CASSEMTGTEAFF. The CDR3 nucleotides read TGCGCCAGCAGCGAGATGACAGGCACTGAAGCTTTCTTT.

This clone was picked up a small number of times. The CDR3 coding sequence is TGCGCCAGCAGCCCTAAGCCGGGACGGGCTAACACTGAAGCTTTCTTT. Translating it yields CASSPKPGRANTEAFF. V is TRBV4-1 and J is TRBJ1-1; perhaps TRBD1 as D (5 bases). The CDR3 extends over 16 amino acids. V lost 4 bases and J 2 bases, leaving 17 bases between the germline ends. Germline V lookup: CDR1 MGHRA, CDR2 YSYEKL.